Listed here are 11 T cell receptor beta chains from one sample, sequenced in a study of naive and memory T cell subsets. Two oligonucleotides, mixed equimolar, formed the beta constant-region primer covering TRBC1 and TRBC2. The ligated cDNA underwent four PCR rounds using SP2 and nested alpha and beta constant-region primers. TCRdb reanalysed the UMI-ligation and nested PCR reads using MiXCR and keeps one entry per CDR3 protein. The repertoire holds roughly 100,000 distinct CDR3 sequences, with roughly 15% as singletons. These receptors have no identified antigens. General observations from the study: Especially in CD8 cells, naive repertoires contained a few larger clonotypes, possibly CD45RA-re-expressing memory cells.

The specimen was naive CD8+ T cells from blood. These receptors were collected from a human donor in good health.

This clonotype occurred a few times. This chain links TRBV28 with TRBJ2-2; maybe TRBD1 (6 bases). This CDR3 is built from 14 residues. Trimming cost V 4 bases and J 6 bases, with 12 bases left between them. Germline V gives CDR1 MDHEN, CDR2 SYDVKM. The CDR3 coding sequence is TGTGCCAGCAGTTACACAGGGTTCTCCGGGGAGCTGTTTTTT. Amino acids: CASSYTGFSGELFF.

In regard to this clonotype: A much larger clone lies a single base off, so this may be a read error. This is likely a read error, given that the CDR3 carries no conserved phenylalanine or tryptophan at its end. The V and J genes are TRBV12-3 or TRBV12-4 and TRBJ2-1; 7 bases line up with TRBD2. V dropped 1 base and J dropped 1; count of bases not matched to a gene: 1. The CDR3 spans 15 residues. In DNA form, the CDR3 reads TGTGCCAGCAGTTTAGGCGGGGGTTCCTACAATGAGCAGTTCTTA. The encoded protein is CASSLGGGSYNEQFL.

This sequence joins TRBV12-3 or TRBV12-4 and TRBJ1-1, with D possibly matching TRBD1 (6 bases). CDR3 size: 11 residues. V shed 7 bases and J shed 10 bases, with 13 bases lying between them. The DNA of the CDR3 is TGTGCCAGCACCGCGGACAGTGGAGCTTTCTTT. Amino acids: CASTADSGAFF.

This clonotype was detected many times. The chain uses TRBV24-1 and TRBJ2-1, with D perhaps given as TRBD1 or TRBD2 (5 bases each). Germline CDR1 KGHDR, CDR2 SFDVKD. This CDR3 comprises 13 residues. Trimming left V 1 base short and J 8 bases short, with 8 bases between. CDR3: CATSDLPGHEQFF. In DNA form, the CDR3 reads TGTGCCACCAGTGATTTACCGGGGCATGAGCAGTTCTTC.

J is TRBJ2-5 and V is TRBV13, with D unclear. The CDR3 runs to 13 residues. Trimming took off 4 bases at V and 5 bases at J, with 11 bases between the two ends. Germline lookup yields CDR1 PRHDT and CDR2 FYEKMQ (reference sequence). The CDR3 protein is CASSSNLRETQYF. The DNA for the CDR3 is TGTGCCAGCAGCTCTAACCTTCGGGAGACCCAGTACTTC.

A few counts support this clonotype. The chain uses TRBV24-1 and TRBJ2-2; D tentatively reads TRBD1 or TRBD2 (5 bases each). Deletions cut 1 base from V and 6 bases from J, with 8 bases between. Per germline, CDR1 KGHDR and CDR2 SFDVKD. The CDR3 has 14 residues. DNA for the CDR3: TGTGCCACCAGTGATTTCGAGGGGTCCGGGGAGCTGTTTTTT. It translates to CATSDFEGSGELFF.

There are a few counts of this clonotype. This sequence joins TRBV29-1 and TRBJ1-1, with D hard to call. Germline CDR1 is SQVTM and CDR2 is ANQGSEA. With 7 bases removed from V and 2 bases from J, the gap between germline ends came to 11 bases. CDR3 length: 12 residues. The CDR3: CSATFSNTEAFF. As DNA, the CDR3 is TGCAGCGCGACCTTCTCAAACACTGAAGCTTTCTTT.

This clonotype has a count of ten or more. This chain links TRBV15 with TRBJ2-3; D ambiguous. The CDR3 runs 15 residues. Germline CDR1 is LNHNV and CDR2 is YYDKDF (reference sequence). V was clipped by 3 bases and J by 11 bases, with 21 bases between them. The chain's CDR3 is CATSSWPPLGNRQYF. In DNA form, the CDR3 reads TGTGCCACCAGCAGTTGGCCCCCCCTGGGGAATAGGCAGTATTTT.

The CDR3 region is CASSLQTGAYEQYF. Written as DNA, the CDR3 is TGTGCCAGCAGTTTACAGACAGGAGCCTACGAGCAGTACTTC. V is TRBV12-3 or TRBV12-4 and J is TRBJ2-7, with a weak D call TRBD1 (6 bases). V was shortened by 2 bases and J by 2 bases, with 10 bases between the two germline ends. The CDR3 runs 14 residues.

This clonotype was detected a few times. Written as DNA, the CDR3 is TGTGCCAGCAGTCCTACAGGGGGTAATGCCTACGAGCAGTACTTC. Its protein is CASSPTGGNAYEQYF. The rearrangement uses TRBV7-9 and TRBJ2-7; TRBD1 agrees at 8 bases. Losses at the gene ends were 6 bases for V and 2 bases for J; bases not matched to a gene: 9. The CDR3 contains 15 residues. Germline loops: CDR1 SEHNR, CDR2 FQNEAQ (reference sequence).

This clonotype was counted only a few times. This chain links TRBV10-3 with TRBJ2-1, with 8 bases lining up with TRBD1. The CDR3 extends over 16 amino acids. Germline lookup yields CDR1 ENHRY and CDR2 SYGVKD. The V and J ends lost 6 bases and 6 bases, in that order; junction bases with no gene match: 13. The CDR3 DNA reads as TGTGCCATCAGCCCACTATTTGGACAGGGCACCAATGAGCAGTTCTTC. Its protein is CAISPLFGQGTNEQFF.